This T cell receptor (beta chain) stems from a study of control samples from healthy donors and cancer patients (dated by TCRdb to 2020 to 2021). In its sample, this clone was seen once. The clone's antigen remains unknown. The input lacks base qualities; no much larger clone sits a single base away. The sample holds other DNA sequences that translate to the same CDR3. Library construction relied on the immunoSEQ multiplex PCR assay. TCRdb holds this immuneACCESS table with in-frame rearrangements only. Some clones are missing; in checked studies, unresolved V genes explain under half, and the rest has no known cause. The sample yields about 170,000 clones; around 91% were counted once. The ten most abundant clones make up 1.5% of the sample. Trimming takes 3 bases from V and 0 bases from J, and the germline ends sit 9 bases apart. The cysteine opens and the phenylalanine closes a CDR3 of 15 amino acids. The entry retains the CDR3 DNA only, 45 bases that are in frame from base 1. Based on the germline V gene, the CDR1 and CDR2 sequences are MDHEN and SYDVKM.

Recombination connected TRBV28 to TRBJ1-3, with a tentative D gene TRBD1 over 5 matching bases. The sequenced sample was blood. This sequence originates from a woman younger than 45 in good health. CDR3 sequence: CASSFGGSSGNTIYF. Here is the DNA: TGTGCCAGCAGTTTTGGGGGGAGCTCTGGAAACACCATATATTTT.